A selection of T cell receptor beta chains follows, all from one sample in a study of CD8 T cells in ankylosing spondylitis. MiXCR, applied by TCRdb to the 5' RACE reads, yields one record per CDR3 protein. Among hundreds of thousands of distinct CDR3 sequences listed, approximately 12% were seen once. The specimen was blood, either unsorted or a sorted T cell fraction (not recorded which). Receptor source: a male donor with ankylosing spondylitis. Each CDR3 is given with its conserved first and last residue. Each record gives: D gene, V gene, J gene, clone size, CDR3 length, CDR3 protein, CDR3 DNA. The D gene is left open where the match is weak. Not every row has a clone size; where given, it reads once, few, many or a size class.

D: -
V: TRBV5-6
J: TRBJ2-2
size: few
length: 16
CDR3: CASSLVGGPNTGELFF
DNA: TGTGCCAGCAGCTTGGTAGGGGGTCCGAACACCGGGGAGCTGTTTTTT

D: -
V: TRBV5-1
J: TRBJ1-1
size: many
length: 14
CDR3: CASSLALPYTEAFF
DNA: TGCGCCAGCAGCTTAGCCCTGCCATACACTGAAGCTTTCTTT

D: -
V: TRBV29-1
J: TRBJ1-2
size: many
length: 12
CDR3: CSATGVSAGYTF
DNA: TGCAGCGCGACAGGAGTGTCGGCTGGCTACACCTTC

D: TRBD2
V: TRBV20-1
J: TRBJ2-7
size: many
length: 13
CDR3: CSARLAGSYEQYF
DNA: TGCAGTGCTAGACTAGCGGGCAGCTACGAGCAGTACTTC

D: -
V: TRBV7-6
J: TRBJ2-5
size: -
length: 12
CDR3: CASSSWEETQYF
DNA: TGTGCCAGCAGCTCTTGGGAAGAGACCCAGTACTTC

D: -
V: TRBV6-1
J: TRBJ2-7
size: few
length: 14
CDR3: CASSEQLKLYEQYF
DNA: TGTGCCAGCAGCGAACAACTAAAGCTCTACGAGCAGTACTTC

D: -
V: TRBV20-1
J: TRBJ2-1
size: few
length: 15
CDR3: CSPRWGQGGSNEQFF
DNA: TGCAGTCCCAGATGGGGTCAGGGGGGGAGCAATGAGCAGTTCTTC

D: -
V: TRBV29-1
J: TRBJ1-1
size: -
length: 14
CDR3: CSVPRGARNTEAFF
DNA: TGCAGCGTGCCCAGGGGCGCTAGGAACACTGAAGCTTTCTTT

D: -
V: TRBV6-1
J: TRBJ2-1
size: few
length: 14
CDR3: CASSPLVGIIDLFF
DNA: TGTGCCAGCAGCCCCCTCGTAGGCATAATTGACCTGTTCTTC

D: -
V: TRBV5-6
J: TRBJ1-2
size: many
length: 14
CDR3: CASSLDPRWYGYTF
DNA: TGTGCCAGCAGCTTGGACCCGAGGTGGTATGGCTACACCTTC

D: TRBD1
V: TRBV5-5
J: TRBJ2-3
size: many
length: 15
CDR3: CASSFLTGGADTQYF
DNA: TGTGCCAGCAGCTTCCTGACAGGGGGCGCAGATACGCAGTATTTT

D: -
V: TRBV20-1
J: TRBJ2-1
size: -
length: 11
CDR3: CSAPPRDEQFF
DNA: TGCAGTGCTCCCCCCAGGGATGAGCAGTTCTTC

D: TRBD2
V: TRBV12-3/TRBV12-4
J: TRBJ2-1
size: many
length: 15
CDR3: CASSPRSGGVNEQFF
DNA: TGTGCCAGCAGTCCTAGGAGCGGGGGTGTAAATGAGCAGTTCTTC

D: -
V: TRBV3-1
J: TRBJ1-1
size: -
length: 11
CDR3: CASSQGVRAFF
DNA: TGTGCCAGCAGCCAGGGCGTTCGAGCTTTCTTT

D: TRBD1
V: TRBV20-1
J: TRBJ2-5
size: many
length: 13
CDR3: CSARLTGQETQYF
DNA: TGCAGTGCTAGATTGACAGGGCAAGAGACCCAGTACTTC

D: -
V: TRBV5-1
J: TRBJ1-1
size: few
length: 14
CDR3: CASSLRRGGSSAFF
DNA: TGCGCCAGCAGCTTACGCCGGGGCGGATCTTCGGCTTTCTTT

D: -
V: TRBV4-2
J: TRBJ1-2
size: few
length: 15
CDR3: CASSPAGAGDYGYTF
DNA: TGTGCCAGCAGCCCAGCTGGGGCTGGGGACTATGGCTACACCTTC

D: -
V: TRBV6-5
J: TRBJ2-1
size: many
length: 14
CDR3: CASSSWGRGNEQFF
DNA: TGTGCCAGCAGTTCCTGGGGACGGGGAAATGAGCAGTTCTTC

D: -
V: TRBV12-3/TRBV12-4
J: TRBJ1-4
size: many
length: 16
CDR3: CASRMGTPILGEKLFF
DNA: TGTGCCAGCAGGATGGGGACCCCGATCCTTGGGGAAAAACTGTTTTTT